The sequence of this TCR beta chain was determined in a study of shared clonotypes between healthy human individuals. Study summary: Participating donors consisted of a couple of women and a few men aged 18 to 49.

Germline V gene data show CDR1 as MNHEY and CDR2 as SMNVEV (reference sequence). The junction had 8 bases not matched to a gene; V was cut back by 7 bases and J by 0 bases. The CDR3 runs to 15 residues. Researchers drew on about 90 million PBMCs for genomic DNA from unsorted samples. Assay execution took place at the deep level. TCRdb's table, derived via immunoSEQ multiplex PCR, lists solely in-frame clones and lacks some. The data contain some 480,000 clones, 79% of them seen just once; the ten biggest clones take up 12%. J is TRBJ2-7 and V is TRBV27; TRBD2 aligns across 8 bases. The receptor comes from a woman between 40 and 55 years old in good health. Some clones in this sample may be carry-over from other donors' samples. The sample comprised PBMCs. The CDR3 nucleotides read TGTGCCAGCAAGGCCACTAGCGGAATCTCCTACGAGCAGTACTTC. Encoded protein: CASKATSGISYEQYF.